This T cell receptor beta chain was obtained from a study of blood T cells in healthy people across ages. The authors ran a second PCR of about 7 to 11 cycles using a sample-barcoded 5' primer and a J-beta primer mix. TCRdb itself ran the 5' RACE reads through MiXCR, one entry per CDR3 protein. The profile covers a few hundred thousand distinct CDR3 sequences, with approximately 30% appearing a single time and around 20% taken by the ten largest. The germline gives CDR1 SGHTA, CDR2 FQGNSA. The CDR3 length is 13 residues. Deletions cut 6 bases from V and 5 bases from J, with 11 bases between. The TCR was taken from a woman between 65 and 79 years old in good health. Sample: blood. V usage is TRBV7-2 and J usage is TRBJ1-5; unclear D gene. CDR3 nucleotide sequence: TGTGCCAGCAGTTTTAGCGGGTATCAGCCCCAGCATTTT. This sequence encodes CASSFSGYQPQHF.